These 13 T cell receptor beta chains were sequenced from one sample in a study of T cell responses to AZD1222 COVID-19 vaccine. Assay: immunoSEQ multiplex PCR; the TCRdb copy retains only in-frame clones and omits some. The data show 200,000 or so clones, about nine tenths seen once. Source: peripheral blood, taken on day 0 of MenACWY control vaccination. These receptors were collected from an adult in good health.

The chain is built from TRBV7-2 and TRBJ2-7, with TRBD2 matching 9 bases. The CDR3 extends over 15 amino acids. CDR1 is SGHTA and CDR2 is FQGNSA in the germline V gene. V lost 5 bases to trimming and J lost 0 bases; unmatched junction nucleotides: 5. The CDR3 sequence is CASSLKREASYEQYF. The CDR3 nucleotides are TGTGCCAGCAGCCTAAAGCGGGAGGCCTCCTACGAGCAGTACTTC.

V usage is TRBV4-3 and J usage is TRBJ1-2; D is perhaps TRBD1 (5 bases). CDR3 length: 16 residues. Trimming removed 4 bases from V and 0 bases from J, with 15 bases in between. Germline V lookup: CDR1 LGHNA, CDR2 YSLEER. The CDR3 region is CASSPETVSANYGYTF. The CDR3 DNA reads as TGCGCCAGCAGCCCAGAGACAGTTTCAGCTAACTATGGCTACACCTTC.

This clone turned up a few times. One end of the junction fails to match germline, which may point to a read error. The chain joins TRBV6-2 or TRBV6-3 to TRBJ2-5, with a tentative D call TRBD2 (6 bases). Germline assignment: CDR1 MNHEY and CDR2 SVGEGT. The CDR3 extends over 14 amino acids. The CDR3 sequence: CASTYFGGTETQYF. The CDR3 coding sequence is TGTGCCAGCACTTACTTCGGGGGAACCGAGACCCAGTACTTC.

The J gene is TRBJ1-2, the V gene TRBV30; D gene unclear. The germline V gene encodes CDR1 GTSNPN and CDR2 SVGIG (reference sequence). V was trimmed by 0 bases and J by 3 bases, leaving 8 bases between them. The CDR3 length is 13 residues. The CDR3 DNA reads as TGTGCCTGGAGTGTCGTCTCGGACTATGGCTACACCTTC. Translating gives CAWSVVSDYGYTF.

The chain has TRBV10-3 and TRBJ1-1; the D is unclear. CDR1 is ENHRY, CDR2 SYGVKD, per germline. CDR3 length: 12 residues. V lost 7 bases to trimming and J lost 3 bases, with 9 bases between them. The CDR3 nucleotides are TGTGCCATCAAGTCTGTGGACACTGAAGCTTTCTTT. Amino acids: CAIKSVDTEAFF.

This chain links TRBV5-1 with TRBJ2-2; D is uncertain. V was pared by 5 bases and J by 2 bases, with 4 bases between. This CDR3 spans 12 amino acids. Germline assignment: CDR1 SGHRS and CDR2 YFSETQ. The CDR3 sequence: CASRINTGELFF. The CDR3 bases are TGCGCCAGCAGAATCAACACCGGGGAGCTGTTTTTT.

This clone was counted a single time. The chain recombines TRBV4-2 with TRBJ2-2; D uncertain. The germline gives CDR1 LGHNA, CDR2 YNFKEQ. The CDR3 is 14 amino acids. V was shortened by 1 base and J by 2 bases, with 5 bases between the two germline ends. CDR3 bases: TGTGCCAGCAGCCAAGGGACCAACACCGGGGAGCTGTTTTTT. Its translation is CASSQGTNTGELFF.

The gene calls are TRBV23-1 and TRBJ2-2, with 7 bases identical to TRBD1. TRBV23-1 is recorded as an ORF, its role being uncertain. V shed 6 bases, J shed 3 bases, and the junction held 7 bases outside the gene matches. There are 15 residues in the CDR3. CDR3 residues: CASSPGQVHTGELFF. The CDR3 DNA reads as TGCGCCAGCAGCCCCGGACAGGTCCACACCGGGGAGCTGTTTTTT.

The rearrangement joins TRBV15 to TRBJ2-1; the D call may be TRBD1 or TRBD2 (6 bases each). Trimming left V 0 bases short and J 7 bases short, with 13 bases between. Germline V gene data show CDR1 as LNHNV and CDR2 as YYDKDF (reference sequence). CDR3 length: 15 residues. The CDR3 DNA sequence: TGTGCCACCAGCAGAGATCGGGGGCTACTAAATGAGCAGTTCTTC. This encodes CATSRDRGLLNEQFF.

J is TRBJ1-5 and V is TRBV7-2; D is unresolved. The ends were cut back, 1 base at V and 3 bases at J, with 10 bases in the middle. Germline CDR1 is SGHTA and CDR2 is FQGNSA. This CDR3 contains 15 residues. This CDR3 is CASSLGWQPNQPQHF. CDR3 in DNA: TGTGCCAGCAGCTTAGGGTGGCAGCCCAATCAGCCCCAGCATTTT.

The rearrangement links TRBV21-1 to TRBJ2-2; TRBD1, as called in the table, went unchecked against the DNA. TRBV21-1 is shown as a pseudogene. This CDR3 has 15 residues. The CDR3 coding sequence is TGTGCCAGCAGCAGAGACAGGGGAGGCACCGGGGAGCTGTTTTTT. This encodes CASSRDRGGTGELFF.

The chain links TRBV6-5 to TRBJ1-4; D possibly corresponds to TRBD1 (6 bases). From germline, CDR1 is MNHEY and CDR2 SVGAGI. V lost 2 bases and J 6 bases, leaving 13 bases between the germline ends. This CDR3 has 15 residues. The CDR3 DNA follows: TGTGCCAGCAGTTACGGGCCGGGGGCGGATGAAAAACTGTTTTTT. Translated: CASSYGPGADEKLFF.

Comment on this clone: A junction end diverges from the germline sequence, so it may reflect a read error. This chain links TRBV6-1 with TRBJ2-3; 7 bases align to TRBD1. Germline CDR1 MNHNS, CDR2 SASEGT. This CDR3 spans 16 amino acids. CDR3 residues: CASREGMAGGVDTQYF. DNA of the CDR3: TGTGCCAGCAGGGAAGGTATGGCAGGGGGAGTGGATACGCAGTATTTT.